These T cell receptor beta chains were read from a single sample in a study of cytomegalovirus exposure and HLA in healthy donors. The table came from immunoSEQ multiplex PCR; TCRdb's copy has only in-frame clones and leaves some out. The data show 80,000 or so clones, with roughly 78% seen just once and 3.5% to 5.5% held by the top ten. Sequencing input: PBMCs. Receptors were obtained from a man aged 40-49 years in good health and CMV-seronegative. The CDR3 runs from the conserved cysteine through the conserved F or W. A D gene is named only where the DNA matches it firmly.

TRBV27,NA,TRBJ1-5,CASSLLSARDQPQHF
TRBV10-3,NA,TRBJ2-7,CAITKGDRFYEQYF
TRBV30,TRBD2,TRBJ2-3,CAWSVGLAGGTTDTQYF
TRBV14,NA,TRBJ2-2,CASSQGRVTGELFF
TRBV28,TRBD2,TRBJ2-3,CATLPRAREGTDTQYF
TRBV19,TRBD1,TRBJ1-1,CASSSDRVGTEAFF
TRBV19,TRBD1,TRBJ1-5,CASSIIDRGINQPQHF
TRBV5-1,NA,TRBJ2-6,CASSTRGSGANVLTF
TRBV28,TRBD2,TRBJ2-3,CASSPSTSGIADTQYF
TRBV28,NA,TRBJ1-5,CASRPGSQPQHF
TRBV5-6,NA,TRBJ1-1,CASSRLGQNTEAFF
TRBV6-1,TRBD2,TRBJ2-5,CASSESGRETQYF
TRBV7-9,NA,TRBJ1-3,CASSLKGRAGNTIYF
TRBV28,TRBD1,TRBJ2-7,CASSPWPRGQGGHEQYF
TRBV2,TRBD1,TRBJ1-1,CASGQELNTEAFF
TRBV27,NA,TRBJ1-1,CASSLSTNTEAFF
TRBV28,TRBD1,TRBJ2-6,CAVNGDRDSGANVLTF